A single sample is the source of the 5 T cell receptor beta chains below, sequenced in a study of long-term antiretroviral therapy in people with HIV (dated by TCRdb to between 2021 and 2023). The immunoSEQ hsTCRB v3.0 assay was used at survey level resolution to sequence the TRB variable region. Sourced from immuneACCESS, this table was stored by TCRdb with only in-frame sequences that have V and J called. A share of the clones is absent; for the studies checked, an unresolved V gene accounts for under half, and the remainder has no known explanation. This sample comprises fewer than 30,000 clones, 85% to 90% of them detected only once. Under 5.5% of the sample is taken by the ten largest. The input for sequencing was unsorted PBMCs, taken about 2.6 years after starting antiretroviral therapy. The receptors originated from a man aged 40-50 years with HIV.

This chain links TRBV2 with TRBJ2-5; the match to TRBD1 covers 7 bases. The CDR3 is made up of 15 amino acids. Germline V gene lookup returns CDR1 SNHLY and CDR2 FYNNEI. V gave up 1 base and J gave up 4 bases; unmatched junction bases: 6. CDR3 DNA: TGTGCCAGCAGTGAAGGACAGGGCCCCGGAGAGACCCAGTACTTC. This codes for CASSEGQGPGETQYF. The whole variable domain, remainder taken from reference TRBV2 and TRBJ2-5, is EPEVTQTPSHQVTQMGQEVILRCVPISNHLYFYWYRQILGQKVEFLVSFYNNEISEKSEIFDDQFSVERPDGSNFTLKIRSTKLEDSAMYFCASSEGQGPGETQYFGPGTRLLVL.

The chain recombines TRBV7-3 with TRBJ1-1; D unclear. CDR1 SGHTA and CDR2 FQGTGA come from the germline V gene. CDR3 length: 13 amino acids. V lost 0 bases to trimming and J lost 1 base, with 3 bases between them. CDR3 DNA sequence: TGTGCCAGCAGCTTAACGGAGAACACTGAAGCTTTCTTT. Protein sequence: CASSLTENTEAFF. Together with reference TRBV7-3 and TRBJ1-1, the CDR3 gives the full variable domain: GAGVSQTPSNKVTEKGKYVELRCDPISGHTALYWYRQSLGQGPEFLIYFQGTGAADDSGLPNDRFFAVRPEGSVSTLKIQRTERGDSAVYLCASSLTENTEAFFGQGTRLTVV.

The chain combines TRBV5-1 with TRBJ2-7, with TRBD2 identical over 10 bases. The CDR3 is 17 amino acids. The V segment lost 4 bases and the J segment 1 base; nucleotides outside the gene matches: 11. Germline CDR1 SGHRS, CDR2 YFSETQ. The CDR3 reads CASSPGVAGGISYEQYF. The CDR3 bases are TGCGCCAGCAGCCCCGGAGTAGCGGGGGGCATTTCCTACGAGCAGTACTTC.

The chain recombines TRBV7-3 with TRBJ2-3, with 7 nucleotides matching TRBD2. This CDR3 is built from 14 residues. V lost 0 bases to trimming and J lost 8 bases; unmatched junction nucleotides: 5. Germline V CDR1 and CDR2: SGHTA, FQGTGA. The CDR3 sequence is CASSLTASGVTQYF. CDR3 coding DNA: TGTGCCAGCAGCTTAACGGCTAGCGGCGTTACGCAGTATTTT.

This sequence joins TRBV28 and TRBJ1-2, with D perhaps TRBD1 (5 bases). Germline CDR1 and CDR2: MDHEN and SYDVKM. With 2 bases removed from V and 0 bases from J, the gap between germline ends came to 13 bases. This CDR3 spans 16 amino acids. The CDR3 nucleotides read TGTGCCAGCAGTTTAAGGGGTTGGGGATCTAACTATGGCTACACCTTC. Amino acids: CASSLRGWGSNYGYTF.